One and the same sample provided the 8 T cell receptor beta chains below, sequenced in a study of blood T cell repertoires in COVID-19. Repertoires were generated with immunoSEQ multiplex PCR, while TCRdb's copy carries only in-frame clones and drops some. This sample has approximately 100,000 clones, with roughly 92% found just once. Sequencing was carried out using peripheral blood. All receptors derive from an older man with acute or convalescent COVID-19.

This rearrangement joins TRBV6-5 to TRBJ1-3, with no clear D. CDR1 and CDR2 from the germline V gene are MNHEY and SVGAGI. Trimming pared 5 bases from V and 4 bases from J, leaving 6 bases between. The CDR3 totals 12 residues. The CDR3 region has the DNA TGTGCCAGCAGTAAACAGGGAAACACCATATATTTT. Translating it yields CASSKQGNTIYF.

This sequence joins TRBV19 and TRBJ2-5; 7 nucleotides align to TRBD2. Germline V gene sequence: CDR1 LNHDA, CDR2 SQIVND (reference sequence). The ends lost 1 base at V and 1 base at J; junction bases unmatched: 6. The CDR3 spans 16 residues. The CDR3: CASSIGASGIQETQYF. CDR3 bases: TGTGCCAGTAGTATAGGGGCTAGCGGTATCCAAGAGACCCAGTACTTC.

This sequence joins TRBV7-9 and TRBJ2-5, with D unclear. The CDR3 spans 12 residues. CDR1 and CDR2 (germline): SEHNR, FQNEAQ (reference sequence). V was trimmed by 8 bases and J by 2 bases, leaving 9 bases between them. The CDR3 reads CASESSQETQYF. In nucleotides, the CDR3 is TGTGCCAGCGAAAGCTCACAAGAGACCCAGTACTTC.

The chain employs TRBV5-1 and TRBJ1-6; D possibly corresponds to TRBD1 (5 bases). Trimming removed 0 bases at V and 7 bases at J, with 8 bases between. The CDR3 is made up of 14 amino acids. Per the germline V gene, CDR1 is SGHRS and CDR2 is YFSETQ. The CDR3 reads CASSLVAGNSPLHF. The CDR3 coding sequence is TGCGCCAGCAGCTTGGTGGCAGGGAATTCACCCCTCCACTTT.

This chain joins TRBV27 and TRBJ1-1; D gene unclear. Germline V gene sequence: CDR1 MNHEY, CDR2 SMNVEV (reference sequence). V lost 3 bases and J 4 bases, leaving 9 bases between the germline ends. The CDR3 contains 13 residues. CDR3 nucleotides: TGTGCCAGCAGTTTGTTCGTCGGCACTGAAGCTTTCTTT. The encoded protein is CASSLFVGTEAFF.

This rearrangement joins TRBV19 to TRBJ2-5; a weak D match, TRBD2 (6 bases). The germline V and J ends were trimmed by 5 bases and 2 bases, with 9 bases remaining between them. Looked up from germline, CDR1 is LNHDA and CDR2 is SQIVND (reference sequence). CDR3 length: 13 residues. Written as DNA, the CDR3 is TGTGCCAGTAGTGCGGGACTTCAAGAGACCCAGTACTTC. Protein product: CASSAGLQETQYF.

The gene calls are TRBV11-3 and TRBJ2-7; no clear D gene. Trimming left V 2 bases short and J 3 bases short, with 5 bases between. Germline V gene sequence: CDR1 SGHNT, CDR2 YENEEA. The CDR3 extends over 12 amino acids. The CDR3 reads CASSLTVYEQYF. DNA for the CDR3: TGTGCCAGCAGCTTAACTGTCTACGAGCAGTACTTC.

This clone appeared a single time. V and J are TRBV6-6 and TRBJ1-6, with TRBD1 as a possible D gene (5 bases). This CDR3 contains 13 residues. V was pared by 6 bases and J by 6 bases, with 9 bases between. CDR1 is MNHNY, CDR2 SVGAGI, per germline (reference sequence). The CDR3 loop reads CASRGEVNSPLHF. CDR3 bases: TGTGCCAGCAGGGGGGAGGTTAATTCACCCCTCCACTTT.